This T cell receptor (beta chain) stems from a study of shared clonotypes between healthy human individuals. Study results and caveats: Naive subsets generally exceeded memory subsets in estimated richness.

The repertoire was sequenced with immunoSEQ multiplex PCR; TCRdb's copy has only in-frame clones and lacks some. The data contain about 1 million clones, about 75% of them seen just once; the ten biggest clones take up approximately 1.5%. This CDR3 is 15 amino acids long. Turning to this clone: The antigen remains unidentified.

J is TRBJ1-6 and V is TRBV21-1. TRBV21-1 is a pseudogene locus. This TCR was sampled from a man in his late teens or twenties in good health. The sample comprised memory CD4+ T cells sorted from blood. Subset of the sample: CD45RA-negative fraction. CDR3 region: CASTLLGPYNSPLHF. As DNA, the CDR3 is TGTGCCAGCACCCTACTGGGTCCCTATAATTCACCCCTCCACTTT.